This is a list of T cell receptor beta chains from one sample in a study of T-cell reconstitution after alpha-beta-depleted transplantation in children. Via MiXCR, TCRdb re-called the PCR reads, giving one row per CDR3 protein. The sample consists of 550,000 to 800,000 distinct CDR3 sequences, 10% to 15% of them appearing once. Source: PBMCs, taken before TCRalphabeta/CD19-depleted stem cell transplant. These receptors came from a girl between 2 and 10 years old with congenital amegakaryocytic thrombocytopenia, due to receive a stem cell transplant. Each CDR3 is given with its conserved first and last residue. The listing skips clone size in some rows; elsewhere it reads once, few, many or a size class.

clone size: few
J gene: TRBJ2-5
V gene: TRBV5-6
CDR3 protein: CASSRSAKETQYF

clone size: many
J gene: TRBJ2-5
V gene: TRBV10-3
CDR3 protein: CAISDPSGSRETQYF

clone size: few
J gene: TRBJ2-1
V gene: TRBV29-1
CDR3 protein: CSVEGLPRDEQFF

clone size: few
J gene: TRBJ2-1
V gene: TRBV3-1
CDR3 protein: CASSQDQMGGEQFF

clone size: few
J gene: TRBJ1-4
V gene: TRBV29-1
CDR3 protein: CSVRQGLGEKLFF

clone size: few
J gene: TRBJ2-1
V gene: TRBV4-1
CDR3 protein: CASSQDLTSASYNEQFF

clone size: few
J gene: TRBJ2-1
V gene: TRBV2
CDR3 protein: CASSPDSSAQFF

clone size: NA
J gene: TRBJ2-5
V gene: TRBV29-1
CDR3 protein: CSVGGSVETQYF

clone size: many
J gene: TRBJ2-1
V gene: TRBV5-1
CDR3 protein: CASSLPPGQIENEQFF

clone size: NA
J gene: TRBJ2-7
V gene: TRBV6-5
CDR3 protein: CASSYSADAVSYEQYF

clone size: many
J gene: TRBJ1-1
V gene: TRBV12-3/TRBV12-4
CDR3 protein: CASSRQGTIEAFF

clone size: NA
J gene: TRBJ2-5
V gene: TRBV27
CDR3 protein: CASSLVYAGGGKTQYF

clone size: NA
J gene: TRBJ2-1
V gene: TRBV10-3
CDR3 protein: CATELAGGPVDRFF

clone size: few
J gene: TRBJ2-7
V gene: TRBV5-1
CDR3 protein: CASSWGQGTYEQYF

clone size: many
J gene: TRBJ2-1
V gene: TRBV7-9
CDR3 protein: CASSLLAGGDEQFF

clone size: NA
J gene: TRBJ2-1
V gene: TRBV27
CDR3 protein: CASSPDFLAGALSEQFF

clone size: NA
J gene: TRBJ2-5
V gene: TRBV7-2
CDR3 protein: CASSPIYQETQYF

clone size: many
J gene: TRBJ2-7
V gene: TRBV7-2
CDR3 protein: CASSALAGRGEQYF

clone size: NA
J gene: TRBJ2-3
V gene: TRBV20-1
CDR3 protein: CSAGGGLAGGLFTDTQYF

clone size: many
J gene: TRBJ2-3
V gene: TRBV2
CDR3 protein: CASTSYLGLAEDTQYF

clone size: many
J gene: TRBJ2-1
V gene: TRBV5-1
CDR3 protein: CASSLAGGRRDEQFF

clone size: NA
J gene: TRBJ2-3
V gene: TRBV5-1
CDR3 protein: CASSTRTEVTDTQYF

clone size: many
J gene: TRBJ2-2
V gene: TRBV20-1
CDR3 protein: CSARPRAGERTTGELFF

clone size: few
J gene: TRBJ2-1
V gene: TRBV29-1
CDR3 protein: CSAQGWPSGSLLNEQFF

clone size: few
J gene: TRBJ1-1
V gene: TRBV7-9
CDR3 protein: CASSLRDRYTEAFF

clone size: NA
J gene: TRBJ2-7
V gene: TRBV7-2
CDR3 protein: CASSPRTNNYEQYF

clone size: few
J gene: TRBJ2-1
V gene: TRBV12-3/TRBV12-4
CDR3 protein: CASSPLTSLNNEQFF

clone size: many
J gene: TRBJ2-4
V gene: TRBV20-1
CDR3 protein: CSARTGDIQYF

clone size: many
J gene: TRBJ2-7
V gene: TRBV5-1
CDR3 protein: CASSLEGAGGAHEQYF

clone size: NA
J gene: TRBJ2-3
V gene: TRBV20-1
CDR3 protein: CSAESRPPDGNTQYF

clone size: NA
J gene: TRBJ1-6
V gene: TRBV4-1
CDR3 protein: CASSQDHVDRYSPLHF

clone size: many
J gene: TRBJ1-4
V gene: TRBV5-1
CDR3 protein: CASTPGDDEKLFF

clone size: few
J gene: TRBJ2-7
V gene: TRBV5-1
CDR3 protein: CASSYQGAREQYF

clone size: many
J gene: TRBJ2-7
V gene: TRBV29-1
CDR3 protein: CSVGRGVDEQYF

clone size: few
J gene: TRBJ2-3
V gene: TRBV2
CDR3 protein: CAPGHIITDTQYF

clone size: many
J gene: TRBJ1-1
V gene: TRBV7-3
CDR3 protein: CASSQTENTEAFF

clone size: many
J gene: TRBJ2-1
V gene: TRBV6-1
CDR3 protein: CASSTEGNLGKQFF

clone size: many
J gene: TRBJ2-2
V gene: TRBV6-5
CDR3 protein: CASSYGVAGELFF

clone size: many
J gene: TRBJ2-1
V gene: TRBV5-1
CDR3 protein: CASSLRQGFRDEQFF

clone size: many
J gene: TRBJ2-3
V gene: TRBV5-1
CDR3 protein: CASSFASPDTQYF

clone size: few
J gene: TRBJ2-3
V gene: TRBV7-9
CDR3 protein: CASGQSSSTDTQYF

clone size: few
J gene: TRBJ1-2
V gene: TRBV10-3
CDR3 protein: CAIRTDTINYGYTF

clone size: few
J gene: TRBJ2-1
V gene: TRBV5-1
CDR3 protein: CASSSRTGQGNEQFF

clone size: NA
J gene: TRBJ2-3
V gene: TRBV12-3/TRBV12-4
CDR3 protein: CPAQQGLEQYF

clone size: NA
J gene: TRBJ2-2
V gene: TRBV7-2
CDR3 protein: CASSLVFGGELFF

clone size: NA
J gene: TRBJ2-1
V gene: TRBV18
CDR3 protein: CASGRGGGTYNEQFF

clone size: few
J gene: TRBJ2-7
V gene: TRBV9
CDR3 protein: CASSVNPSYEQYF

clone size: many
J gene: TRBJ2-1
V gene: TRBV7-3
CDR3 protein: CASRLRPEVGYNEQFF

clone size: many
J gene: TRBJ1-2
V gene: TRBV4-1
CDR3 protein: CASSQDPAGNYGYTF

clone size: NA
J gene: TRBJ2-3
V gene: TRBV7-8
CDR3 protein: CASSVTGGVADTQYF

clone size: NA
J gene: TRBJ2-5
V gene: TRBV6-1
CDR3 protein: CASSVRLAGETQYF

clone size: many
J gene: TRBJ2-7
V gene: TRBV29-1
CDR3 protein: CSVSTGIAYEQYF

clone size: NA
J gene: TRBJ1-2
V gene: TRBV7-9
CDR3 protein: CASSSPWASANYGYTF

clone size: many
J gene: TRBJ2-1
V gene: TRBV20-1
CDR3 protein: CSAIRLAGVDEQFF